Below, 23 T cell receptor beta chains from the same sample are listed, as sequenced in a study of T cells after posttransplantation cyclophosphamide. Cyclophosphamide on days +3 and +4 followed busulfan-fludarabine conditioning and a marrow graft. Assay used: immunoSEQ multiplex PCR; TCRdb lists only in-frame clones, some missing. The sample offers around 6,800 clones and no singletons, the top ten holding roughly 5.4%. This specimen was PBMCs, taken after an allogeneic stem cell transplant with post-transplant cyclophosphamide. The receptors were sampled from a young adult male patient who received an allogeneic stem cell transplant from an unrelated donor, was CMV-positive, and had acute and chronic GVHD. The graft donor may account for some of the T cells.

For this clone: A much larger clone is a single base away; this may be a read error. The rearrangement links TRBV5-1 to TRBJ1-4; the D is unclear. Germline V gene lookup returns CDR1 SGHRS and CDR2 YFSETQ. There are 14 residues in the CDR3. V lost 7 bases, J lost 8 bases, and 18 bases lay in between. The CDR3 DNA sequence: TGCGCCAGCGGCCCTGGTGAGGGTTGGGAAAAACTGTTTTTT. Protein product: CASGPGEGWEKLFF.

This clone occurred many times. CDR3 bases: TGTGCCAGCAGTGAAGGCTGGGGGCCGTCCCCAGATACGCAGTATTTT. Residues: CASSEGWGPSPDTQYF. This chain joins TRBV6-1 and TRBJ2-3; D possibly corresponds to TRBD1 (6 bases). This CDR3 contains 16 residues. Trimming stripped 1 base from V and 4 bases from J, with 15 bases between. Germline V gene lookup returns CDR1 MNHNS and CDR2 SASEGT.

This clone appeared many times. The V call is TRBV19, the J call TRBJ1-2; D is perhaps TRBD1 (5 bases). The CDR3 covers 17 residues. Germline loops: CDR1 LNHDA, CDR2 SQIVND (reference sequence). V lost 2 bases and J 4 bases, leaving 20 bases between the germline ends. CDR3 bases: TGTGCCAGTAGTATACAAGTTACGCGGGGGGAGAGCTATGGCTACACCTTC. Its translation: CASSIQVTRGESYGYTF.

By share, this clone ranks as medium-sized. The chain has TRBV19 and TRBJ1-5; D may be TRBD1 (5 bases). CDR1 is LNHDA and CDR2 is SQIVND in the germline V gene (reference sequence). V was clipped by 4 bases and J by 0 bases, with 13 bases between them. This CDR3 is 16 amino acids long. The CDR3 DNA follows: TGTGCCAGTAGTACGGAACAGGAATATAGCAATCAGCCCCAGCATTTT. It translates to CASSTEQEYSNQPQHF.

This clone was seen repeatedly, ten times or more. The rearrangement links TRBV7-8 to TRBJ1-2; TRBD1 might be the D (6 bases). The V gene's germline CDR1 is SGHVS and CDR2 FQNEAQ. This CDR3 region has 14 residues. V dropped 6 bases and J dropped 2 bases, with 13 bases sitting between them. The CDR3 bases are TGTGCCAGCAGTCCCCACAGGGTCAACTATGGCTACACCTTC. This encodes CASSPHRVNYGYTF.

This clone was detected many times. The chain uses TRBV19 and TRBJ1-5; the D gene is possibly TRBD1 (5 bases). V was shortened by 3 bases and J by 5 bases, with 11 bases between the two germline ends. Germline V gene lookup returns CDR1 LNHDA and CDR2 SQIVND (reference sequence). The CDR3 has 14 residues. The chain's CDR3 is CASSIGREDQPQHF. The CDR3 coding sequence is TGTGCCAGTAGTATCGGCAGGGAAGATCAGCCCCAGCATTTT.

This clone was counted ten times or more. This chain connects TRBV5-6 to TRBJ1-2; 10 positions agree with TRBD1. CDR3 length equals 14 residues. Germline V lookup: CDR1 SGHDT, CDR2 YYEEEE. V gave up 1 base and J gave up 6 bases; unmatched junction bases: 3. For the CDR3, the DNA is TGTGCCAGCAGCTTGAGGGACAGGGGCCATGGCTACACCTTC. As protein: CASSLRDRGHGYTF.

This clone was counted ten times or more. This chain uses TRBV27 with TRBJ2-2, with D tentatively TRBD1 (6 bases). With 2 bases removed from V and 4 bases from J, the gap between germline ends came to 8 bases. The CDR3 runs 14 residues. Germline lookup yields CDR1 MNHEY and CDR2 SMNVEV (reference sequence). The CDR3 region has the DNA TGTGCCAGCAGTTTAGTCAGGGGCACCGGGGAGCTGTTTTTT. Its protein is CASSLVRGTGELFF.

Judged by abundance, this clone is medium-sized. The chain joins TRBV2 to TRBJ1-1; D is undetermined. Germline V CDR1 and CDR2: SNHLY, FYNNEI. This CDR3 has 15 residues. Between the trimmed V and J ends, which lost 4 bases and 6 bases, there was a span of 18 bases. The CDR3 region has the DNA TGTGCCAGCAGTGCGATTGGAGGCCGAAACTCTGAAGCTTTCTTT. Amino acid sequence: CASSAIGGRNSEAFF.

This clone was found many times. The chain employs TRBV7-8 and TRBJ2-1; D may be TRBD2 (6 bases). CDR1 and CDR2 from the germline V gene are SGHVS and FQNEAQ. The length of the CDR3 is 16 residues. Deletions cut 1 base from V and 8 bases from J, with 18 bases between. CDR3 nucleotides: TGTGCCAGCAGCTTAGAGGTTAGCGGTCTTGGGGATGAGCAGTTCTTC. The encoded protein is CASSLEVSGLGDEQFF. Complete variable domain (other parts from reference TRBV7-8 and TRBJ2-1): GAGVSQSPRYKVAKRGQDVALRCDPISGHVSLFWYQQALGQGPEFLTYFQNEAQLDKSGLPSDRFFAERPEGSVSTLKIQRTQQEDSAVYLCASSLEVSGLGDEQFFGPGTRLTVL.

This clone has a count of ten or more. CDR3: CASSERGGNTGELFF. CDR3 DNA: TGCGCCAGCAGTGAGAGGGGGGGCAACACCGGGGAGCTGTTTTTT. The chain is built from TRBV10-2 and TRBJ2-2, with a tentative D call TRBD2 (7 bases). Trimming left V 2 bases short and J 2 bases short, with 9 bases between. Germline V gene data show CDR1 as WSHSY and CDR2 as SAAADI. The length of the CDR3 is 15 residues.

Notes on this clone: This specimen includes other DNA sequences encoding the same CDR3. The rearrangement links TRBV9 to TRBJ1-2; 8 nucleotides agree with TRBD1. The CDR3 contains 14 residues. V was pared by 3 bases and J by 2 bases, with 3 bases of the junction left unmatched. The germline V gene has CDR1 SGDLS and CDR2 YYNGEE. For the CDR3, the DNA is TGTGCCAGCAGCGGGCAGGGGGCAAACTATGGCTACACCTTC. Protein: CASSGQGANYGYTF.

This clone occurred many times. The CDR3 region is CASSFTENTDTQYF. The CDR3, as DNA: TGCGCCAGCAGCTTCACTGAAAACACAGATACGCAGTATTTT. The chain couples TRBV5-1 to TRBJ2-3; unclear D gene. The CDR3 totals 14 residues. Germline V gives CDR1 SGHRS, CDR2 YFSETQ. V was cut by 2 bases and J by 2 bases, with 9 bases left in between.

This clone was found many times. This chain links TRBV19 with TRBJ2-3; maybe TRBD1 (5 bases). The V end lost 4 bases, the J end lost 4 bases, and 6 bases lay between the germline ends. Germline-derived CDR1 and CDR2 are LNHDA and SQIVND (reference sequence). CDR3 length: 12 residues. The CDR3, as DNA: TGTGCCAGTAGTAAGGGGCCAGATACGCAGTATTTT. Its translation is CASSKGPDTQYF.

This clone was counted ten times or more. This rearrangement joins TRBV6-5 to TRBJ1-2; possible D gene TRBD1, 5 bases. The CDR3 has 15 residues. Trimming left V 7 bases short and J 2 bases short, with 17 bases between. Per germline, CDR1 MNHEY and CDR2 SVGAGI. The CDR3 sequence: CASTRRAGSNYGYTF. In nucleotides, the CDR3 is TGTGCCAGCACCAGACGGGCAGGGTCCAACTATGGCTACACCTTC.

Relative to its sample, this clone is medium-sized. The CDR3 DNA sequence: TGTGCCATCAGGGGACTAGCGGGAGAGAACACCGGGGAGCTGTTTTTT. Residues: CAIRGLAGENTGELFF. The V gene is TRBV10-3, the J gene TRBJ2-2, with 14 bases lining up with TRBD2. Germline CDR1 ENHRY, CDR2 SYGVKD. The CDR3 is made up of 16 amino acids. Germline trimming cut 6 bases from V and 1 base from J; bases unmatched to any gene: 1.

J is TRBJ1-2 and V is TRBV9, with 11 bases matching TRBD1. Germline lookup yields CDR1 SGDLS and CDR2 YYNGEE. V lost 4 bases to trimming and J lost 4 bases; unmatched junction nucleotides: 6. This CDR3 has 15 amino acids. The CDR3 bases are TGTGCCAGCAGCTCGAGGACAGGGGGCATCTATGGCTACACCTTC. Translated: CASSSRTGGIYGYTF. The full variable domain, its missing parts supplied by reference TRBV9 and TRBJ1-2, is DSGVTQTPKHLITATGQRVTLRCSPRSGDLSVYWYQQSLDQGLQFLIQYYNGEERAKGNILERFSAQQFPDLHSELNLSSLELGDSALYFCASSSRTGGIYGYTFGSGTRLTVV.

This clone was seen at least ten times. The rearrangement uses TRBV18 and TRBJ2-1, with a tentative D call TRBD1 (7 bases). The length of the CDR3 is 16 residues. CDR1 is KGHSH and CDR2 is LQKENI in the germline V gene. V shed 11 bases and J shed 2 bases, with 22 bases lying between them. CDR3 sequence reads: CAAAKDQGGAYNEQFF. DNA for the CDR3: TGTGCCGCAGCCAAGGATCAGGGGGGCGCCTACAATGAGCAGTTCTTC.

Many counts were recorded for this clone. The chain is built from TRBV5-1 and TRBJ2-7, with D possibly being TRBD2 (5 bases). This CDR3 is built from 14 residues. V lost 4 bases, J lost 0 bases, and 11 bases lay in between. Per the germline V gene, CDR1 is SGHRS and CDR2 is YFSETQ. CDR3 DNA: TGCGCCAGCAGCATTAGCGCAAGCTCCTACGAGCAGTACTTC. Its protein is CASSISASSYEQYF. Filled out from reference TRBV5-1 and TRBJ2-7, the complete variable domain reads KAGVTQTPRYLIKTRGQQVTLSCSPISGHRSVSWYQQTPGQGLQFLFEYFSETQRNKGNFPGRFSGRQFSNSRSEMNVSTLELGDSALYLCASSISASSYEQYFGPGTRLTVT.

There are many counts of this clone. The chain uses TRBV29-1 and TRBJ2-7; 7 bases line up with TRBD1. The CDR3 covers 13 residues. The germline CDR1 and CDR2 sequences are SQVTM and ANQGSEA. Germline trimming cut 2 bases from V and 4 bases from J; bases unmatched to any gene: 5. The CDR3 region is CSVERQGVYEQYF. In nucleotides, the CDR3 is TGCAGCGTTGAACGGCAGGGGGTATACGAGCAGTACTTC.

This clone is labeled as medium-sized (0.01 to 0.1%). The chain couples TRBV6-5 to TRBJ1-1, with D possibly TRBD1 on 6 matching bases. The CDR3 is 14 amino acids. Trimming removed 5 bases from V and 1 base from J, with 11 bases in between. Germline values: CDR1 MNHEY, CDR2 SVGAGI. In DNA, the CDR3 is TGTGCCAGCAGTCAGGGACACCGGAACACTGAAGCTTTCTTT. Translating gives CASSQGHRNTEAFF.

This clone was seen repeatedly, ten times or more. The chain has TRBV9 and TRBJ2-1, with D unresolved. The CDR3 spans 11 residues. V was shortened by 0 bases and J by 9 bases, with 4 bases between the two germline ends. Germline lookup yields CDR1 SGDLS and CDR2 YYNGEE. The CDR3 reads CASSVASEQFF. CDR3 DNA sequence: TGTGCCAGCAGCGTAGCCAGTGAGCAGTTCTTC.

This clone was found many times. This chain joins TRBV11-3 and TRBJ2-7; TRBD1 matches at 7 bases. V gave up 4 bases and J gave up 3 bases; unmatched junction bases: 12. This CDR3 comprises 16 residues. Germline V gene data show CDR1 as SGHNT and CDR2 as YENEEA. The CDR3 spells CASSSAQGRGYYEQYF. For the CDR3, the DNA is TGTGCCAGCAGCTCAGCACAGGGCAGGGGGTACTACGAGCAGTACTTC.